This entry concerns a single TCR beta chain. This sample is drawn from a study of blood T cell repertoires in COVID-19. TCRdb's table, derived via immunoSEQ multiplex PCR, lists solely in-frame clones and lacks some. The table shows fewer than 200,000 clones, with about four fifths occurring only once. There are 16 residues in the CDR3. Between the trimmed V and J ends, which lost 2 bases and 4 bases, there was a span of 15 bases. Germline loops: CDR1 LNHNV, CDR2 YYDKDF (reference sequence). The sequence was collected from a woman aged 60-70 years with COVID-19, enrolled during active disease. The sequenced sample consisted of peripheral blood. The chain joins TRBV15 to TRBJ2-1; perhaps TRBD1 as D (5 bases). CDR3 DNA: TGTGCCACCAGCAGAATAGGTGACAGCATATACAATGAGCAGTTCTTC. Amino acids: CATSRIGDSIYNEQFF. The full variable domain, rest sourced from reference TRBV15 and TRBJ2-1, is DAMVIQNPRYQVTQFGKPVTLSCSQTLNHNVMYWYQQKSSQAPKLLFHYYDKDFNNEADTPDNFQSRRPNTSFCFLDIRSPGLGDTAMYLCATSRIGDSIYNEQFFGPGTRLTVL.